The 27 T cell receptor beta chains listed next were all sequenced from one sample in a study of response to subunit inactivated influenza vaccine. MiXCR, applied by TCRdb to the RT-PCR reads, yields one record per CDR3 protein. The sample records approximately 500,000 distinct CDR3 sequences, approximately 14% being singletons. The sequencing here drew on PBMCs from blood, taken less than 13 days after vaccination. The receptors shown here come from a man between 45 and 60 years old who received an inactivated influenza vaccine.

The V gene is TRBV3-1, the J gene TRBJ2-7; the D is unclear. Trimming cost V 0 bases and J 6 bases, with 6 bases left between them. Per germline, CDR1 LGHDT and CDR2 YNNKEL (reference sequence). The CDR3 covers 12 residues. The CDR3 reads CASSQDQGEQYF. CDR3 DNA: TGTGCCAGCAGCCAAGATCAAGGCGAGCAGTACTTC.

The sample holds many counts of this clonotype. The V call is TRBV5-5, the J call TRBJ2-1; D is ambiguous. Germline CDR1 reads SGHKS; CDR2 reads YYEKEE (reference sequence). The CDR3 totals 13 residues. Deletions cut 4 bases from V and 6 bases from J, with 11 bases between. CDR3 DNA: TGTGCCAGCAGCACTGGGCCCGGCAATGAGCAGTTCTTC. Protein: CASSTGPGNEQFF.

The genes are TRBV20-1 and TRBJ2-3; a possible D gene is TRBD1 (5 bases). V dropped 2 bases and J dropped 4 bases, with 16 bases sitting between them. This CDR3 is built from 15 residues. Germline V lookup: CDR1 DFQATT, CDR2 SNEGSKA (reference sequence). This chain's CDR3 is CSARPLAGLADTQYF. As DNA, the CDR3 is TGCAGTGCTAGACCCTTGGCAGGGTTAGCAGATACGCAGTATTTT.

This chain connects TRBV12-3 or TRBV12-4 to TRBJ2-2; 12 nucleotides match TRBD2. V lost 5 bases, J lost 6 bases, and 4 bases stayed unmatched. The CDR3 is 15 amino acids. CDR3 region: CASSRLAGAPGELFF. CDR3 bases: TGTGCCAGCAGTCGACTAGCGGGAGCCCCCGGGGAGCTGTTTTTT.

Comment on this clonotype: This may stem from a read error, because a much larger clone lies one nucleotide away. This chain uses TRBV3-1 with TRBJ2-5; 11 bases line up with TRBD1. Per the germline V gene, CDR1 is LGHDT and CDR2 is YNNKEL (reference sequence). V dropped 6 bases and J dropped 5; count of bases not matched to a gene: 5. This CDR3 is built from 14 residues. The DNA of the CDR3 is TGTGCCAGCAGACGGACAGGGGGCCGTGAGACCCAGTACTTC. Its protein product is CASRRTGGRETQYF.

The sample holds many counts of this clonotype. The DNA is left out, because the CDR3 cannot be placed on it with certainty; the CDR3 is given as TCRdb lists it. CDR3 sequence reads: CISVPEASLASGGNEQFF. The rearrangement uses TRBV7-5 and TRBJ2-1; the DNA was not compared with TRBD2, the D call given in the table. TRBV7-5 corresponds to a pseudogene. The CDR3 has 18 amino acids, counting both end residues.

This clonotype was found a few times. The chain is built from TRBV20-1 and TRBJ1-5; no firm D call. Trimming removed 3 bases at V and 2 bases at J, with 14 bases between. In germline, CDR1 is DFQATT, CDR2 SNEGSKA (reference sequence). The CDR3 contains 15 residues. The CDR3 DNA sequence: TGCAGTGCTAGTAGGCTGTCAAAGGGCAATCAGCCCCAGCATTTT. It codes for CSASRLSKGNQPQHF.

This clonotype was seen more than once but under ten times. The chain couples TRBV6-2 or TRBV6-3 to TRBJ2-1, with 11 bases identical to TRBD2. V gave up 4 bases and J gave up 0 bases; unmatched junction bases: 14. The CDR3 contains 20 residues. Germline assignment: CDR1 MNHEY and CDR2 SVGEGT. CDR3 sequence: CASSLDPFHSGRASYNEQFF. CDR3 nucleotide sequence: TGTGCCAGCAGTTTGGACCCGTTCCATAGCGGGAGGGCCTCCTACAATGAGCAGTTCTTC.

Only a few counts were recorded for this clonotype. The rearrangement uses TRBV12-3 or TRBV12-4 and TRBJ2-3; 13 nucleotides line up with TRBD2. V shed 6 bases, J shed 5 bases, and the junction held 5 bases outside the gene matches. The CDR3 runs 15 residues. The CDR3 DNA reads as TGTGCCAGCAGCCTTAGACTAGCGGGGGGAGATACGCAGTATTTT. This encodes CASSLRLAGGDTQYF.

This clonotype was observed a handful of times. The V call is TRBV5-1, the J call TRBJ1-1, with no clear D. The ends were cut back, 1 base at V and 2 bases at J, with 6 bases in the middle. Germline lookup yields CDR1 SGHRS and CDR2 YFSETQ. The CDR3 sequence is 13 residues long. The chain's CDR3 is CASSLKSNTEAFF. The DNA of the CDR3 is TGCGCCAGCAGCTTGAAAAGTAACACTGAAGCTTTCTTT.

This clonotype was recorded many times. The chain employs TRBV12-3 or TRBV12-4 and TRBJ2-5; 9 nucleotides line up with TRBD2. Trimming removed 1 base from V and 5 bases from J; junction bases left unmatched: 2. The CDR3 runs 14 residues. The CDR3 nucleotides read TGTGCCAGCAGTTTAGGAACTAGCGGGGAGACCCAGTACTTC. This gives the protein CASSLGTSGETQYF.

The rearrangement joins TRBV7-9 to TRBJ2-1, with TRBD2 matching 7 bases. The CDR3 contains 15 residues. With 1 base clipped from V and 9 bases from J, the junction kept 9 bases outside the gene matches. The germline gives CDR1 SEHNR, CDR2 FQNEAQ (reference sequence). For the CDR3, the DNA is TGTGCCAGCAGCTTAGTTGGGACTACCTTCGGTGAGCAGTTCTTC. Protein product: CASSLVGTTFGEQFF.

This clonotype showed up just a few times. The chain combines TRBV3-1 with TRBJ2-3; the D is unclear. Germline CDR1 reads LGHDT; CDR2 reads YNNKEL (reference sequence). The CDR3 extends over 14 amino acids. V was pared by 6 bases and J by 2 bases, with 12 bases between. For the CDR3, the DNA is TGTGCCAGCAGATGGGAACCTTACACAGATACGCAGTATTTT. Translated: CASRWEPYTDTQYF.

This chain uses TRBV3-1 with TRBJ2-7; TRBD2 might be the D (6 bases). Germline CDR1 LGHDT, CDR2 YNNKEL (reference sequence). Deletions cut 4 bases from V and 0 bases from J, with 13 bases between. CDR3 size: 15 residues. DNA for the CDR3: TGTGCCAGCAGCCCCAGCGGGTGGAGCTCCTACGAGCAGTACTTC. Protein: CASSPSGWSSYEQYF.

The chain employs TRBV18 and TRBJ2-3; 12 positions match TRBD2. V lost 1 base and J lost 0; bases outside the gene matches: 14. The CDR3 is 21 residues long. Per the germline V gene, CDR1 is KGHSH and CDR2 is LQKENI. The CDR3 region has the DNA TGTGCCAGCTCACCACGGCTGTCCATATCGACTAGCGGGGGTAGCACAGATACGCAGTATTTT. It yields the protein CASSPRLSISTSGGSTDTQYF.

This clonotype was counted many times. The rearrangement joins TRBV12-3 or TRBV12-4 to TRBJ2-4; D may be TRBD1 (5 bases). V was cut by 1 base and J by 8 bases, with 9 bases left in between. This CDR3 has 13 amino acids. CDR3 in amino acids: CASSLGRVYIQYF. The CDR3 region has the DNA TGTGCCAGCAGTTTAGGCAGGGTGTACATTCAGTACTTC.

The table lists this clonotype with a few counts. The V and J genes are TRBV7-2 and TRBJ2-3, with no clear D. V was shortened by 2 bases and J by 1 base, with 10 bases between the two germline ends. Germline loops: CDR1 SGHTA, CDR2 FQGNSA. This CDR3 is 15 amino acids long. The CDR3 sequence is CASSLFGLGTDTQYF. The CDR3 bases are TGTGCCAGCAGCTTATTCGGTCTCGGCACAGATACGCAGTATTTT.

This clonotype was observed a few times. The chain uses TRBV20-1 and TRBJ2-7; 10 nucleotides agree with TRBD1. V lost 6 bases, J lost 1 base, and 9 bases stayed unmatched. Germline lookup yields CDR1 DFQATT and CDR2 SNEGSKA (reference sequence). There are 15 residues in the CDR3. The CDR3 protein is CSAIPGTGVSYEQYF. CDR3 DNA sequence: TGCAGTGCAATCCCCGGGACAGGGGTATCCTACGAGCAGTACTTC.

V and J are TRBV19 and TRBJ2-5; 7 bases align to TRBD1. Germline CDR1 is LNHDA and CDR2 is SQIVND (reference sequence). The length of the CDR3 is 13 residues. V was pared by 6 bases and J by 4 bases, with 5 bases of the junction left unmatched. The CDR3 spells CASSADRAETQYF. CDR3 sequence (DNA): TGTGCCAGTAGCGCAGACAGGGCAGAGACCCAGTACTTC. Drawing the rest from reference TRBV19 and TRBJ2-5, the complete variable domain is DGGITQSPKYLFRKEGQNVTLSCEQNLNHDAMYWYRQDPGQGLRLIYYSQIVNDFQKGDIAEGYSVSREKKESFPLTVTSAQKNPTAFYLCASSADRAETQYFGPGTRLLVL.

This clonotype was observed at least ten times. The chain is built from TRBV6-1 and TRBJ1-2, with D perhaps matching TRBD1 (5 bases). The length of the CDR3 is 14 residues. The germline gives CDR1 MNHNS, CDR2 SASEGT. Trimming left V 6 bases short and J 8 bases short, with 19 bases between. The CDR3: CASSLRAALRGYTF. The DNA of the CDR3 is TGTGCCAGCAGCCTCAGGGCCGCCTTAAGGGGCTACACCTTC.

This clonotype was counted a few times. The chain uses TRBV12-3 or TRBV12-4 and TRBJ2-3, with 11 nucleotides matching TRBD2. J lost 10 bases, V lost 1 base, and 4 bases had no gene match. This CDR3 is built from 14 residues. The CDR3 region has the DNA TGTGCCAGCAGTTTAGAGTCACTAGCGGGAGCGCAGTATTTT. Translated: CASSLESLAGAQYF.

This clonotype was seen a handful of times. The CDR3 sequence is CASSLVHREGYTDTQYF. Here the CDR3 DNA reads TGTGCCAGCAGCTTAGTTCACCGGGAGGGATACACAGATACGCAGTATTTT. This sequence joins TRBV7-2 and TRBJ2-3; 8 bases match TRBD2. After removal of 1 base from V and 2 bases from J, the junction contained 8 bases not matched to a gene. This CDR3 has 17 residues. Germline V gene sequence: CDR1 SGHTA, CDR2 FQGNSA.

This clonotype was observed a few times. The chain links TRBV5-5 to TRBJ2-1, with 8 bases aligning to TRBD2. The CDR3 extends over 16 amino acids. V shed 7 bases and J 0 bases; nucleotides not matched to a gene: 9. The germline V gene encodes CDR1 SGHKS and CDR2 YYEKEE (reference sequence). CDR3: CASSLTGRASYNEQFF. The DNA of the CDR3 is TGTGCCAGCTCCCTGACCGGGAGGGCCTCCTACAATGAGCAGTTCTTC. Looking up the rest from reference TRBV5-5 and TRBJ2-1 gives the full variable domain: DAGVTQSPTHLIKTRGQQVTLRCSPISGHKSVSWYQQVLGQGPQFIFQYYEKEERGRGNFPDRFSARQFPNYSSELNVNALLLGDSALYLCASSLTGRASYNEQFFGPGTRLTVL.

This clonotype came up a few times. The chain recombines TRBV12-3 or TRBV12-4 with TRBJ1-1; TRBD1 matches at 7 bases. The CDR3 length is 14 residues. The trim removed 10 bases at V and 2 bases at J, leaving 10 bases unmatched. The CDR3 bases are TGTGCCAATAAACCCGGGACAGACAACACTGAAGCTTTCTTT. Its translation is CANKPGTDNTEAFF.

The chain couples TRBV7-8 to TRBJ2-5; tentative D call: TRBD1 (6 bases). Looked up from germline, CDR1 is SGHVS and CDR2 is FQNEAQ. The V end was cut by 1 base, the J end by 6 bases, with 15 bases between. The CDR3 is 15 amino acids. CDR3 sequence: CASSLGGAGAKTQYF. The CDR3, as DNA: TGTGCCAGCAGCTTAGGAGGGGCAGGGGCAAAGACCCAGTACTTC.

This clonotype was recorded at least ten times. CDR3 nucleotide sequence: TGCGCCAGCAGCTTGGGTCCAGGGGATAATTCACCCCTCCACTTT. Its translation is CASSLGPGDNSPLHF. The J gene is TRBJ1-6, the V gene TRBV5-1; the D gene is possibly TRBD1 (6 bases). V lost 0 bases, J lost 5 bases, and 9 bases lay in between. The CDR3 length is 15 residues. Germline V gene data show CDR1 as SGHRS and CDR2 as YFSETQ.

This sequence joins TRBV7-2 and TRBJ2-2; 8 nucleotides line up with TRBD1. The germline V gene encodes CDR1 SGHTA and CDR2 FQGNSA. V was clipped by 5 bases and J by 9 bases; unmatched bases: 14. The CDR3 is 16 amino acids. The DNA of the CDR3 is TGTGCCAGCAGCCCAGAGTTGAGGACAGGGATCCGGGAGCTGTTTTTT. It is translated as CASSPELRTGIRELFF.